The clone carrying this T cell receptor beta chain was seen at least ten times. Using RNA transcripts as the source, TCR beta CDR3 regions were amplified. HTBI primers were the set used in a first-round RT-PCR of the TCR CDR3. Each CDR3 protein is one row after TCRdb ran MiXCR on the multiplex PCR reads. The repertoire holds about 270,000 distinct CDR3 sequences, with 20% to 25% as singletons. With a duration under 2 months, the hyperthyroidism was newly diagnosed in patients aged 18 to 65. This record comes from a study of T cells in Graves' hyperthyroidism and ophthalmopathy. The germline gives CDR1 SGHRS, CDR2 YFSETQ. The CDR3 sequence is 11 residues long. V gave up 4 bases and J gave up 4 bases, with 6 bases separating them.

The chain employs TRBV5-1 and TRBJ2-7; D call uncertain. Sample: blood. This clonotype was sampled from a man aged 35-49 years with Graves' hyperthyroidism that later progressed to Graves' ophthalmopathy. The CDR3 DNA is TGCGCCAGCAGCCAACCTTACGAGCAGTACTTC. This encodes CASSQPYEQYF.